This entry lists 31 T cell receptor beta chains sequenced from one sample in a study of OX40 agonist ivuxolimab in advanced cancers. Sequenced by immunoSEQ multiplex PCR; TCRdb stores in-frame clones only, minus some. Here the sample spans around 88,000 clones, roughly 94% being singletons. This material consisted of CD4+ or CD8+ T cells sorted from blood, taken in a trial of the OX40 agonist ivuxolimab. The source of these receptors is an adult with an advanced solid tumor such as melanoma, head and neck, liver or kidney cancer.

The chain has TRBV6-5 and TRBJ2-7; D is perhaps TRBD1 or TRBD2 (6 bases each). From germline, CDR1 is MNHEY and CDR2 SVGAGI. Trimming took 8 bases from V and 7 from J, leaving 15 bases between them. The CDR3 spans 12 residues. In DNA form, the CDR3 reads TGTGCCAGCCGTCGGGGGCTTGGGGAGCAGTACTTC. It encodes CASRRGLGEQYF.

V and J are TRBV5-1 and TRBJ1-1; D is ambiguous. Germline CDR1 SGHRS, CDR2 YFSETQ. The germline V and J ends were trimmed by 3 bases and 3 bases, with 24 bases remaining between them. This CDR3 is built from 18 residues. The chain's CDR3 is CASSSGLLLVGGDTEAFF. DNA of the CDR3: TGCGCCAGCAGCTCGGGCCTCCTACTGGTCGGTGGGGACACTGAAGCTTTCTTT. Based on the CDR3 plus reference TRBV5-1 and TRBJ1-1, the full variable domain is KAGVTQTPRYLIKTRGQQVTLSCSPISGHRSVSWYQQTPGQGLQFLFEYFSETQRNKGNFPGRFSGRQFSNSRSEMNVSTLELGDSALYLCASSSGLLLVGGDTEAFFGQGTRLTVV.

The gene calls are TRBV6-1 and TRBJ1-5; a weak D match, TRBD1 (5 bases). V lost 5 bases and J lost 2, with 10 bases in between. This CDR3 spans 14 amino acids. Germline assignment: CDR1 MNHNS and CDR2 SASEGT. In DNA form, the CDR3 reads TGTGCCAGCAGTTGGGACGCCGGCAATCAGCCCCAGCATTTT. Translation: CASSWDAGNQPQHF.

The chain has TRBV29-1 and TRBJ2-7; TRBD1 aligns across 10 bases. Germline assignment: CDR1 SQVTM and CDR2 ANQGSEA. The V segment lost 1 base and the J segment 3 bases; nucleotides outside the gene matches: 0. The CDR3 is made up of 13 amino acids. The CDR3 is CSVEGTGGYEQYF. Here the CDR3 DNA reads TGCAGCGTTGAAGGGACAGGGGGCTACGAGCAGTACTTC.

This rearrangement joins TRBV29-1 to TRBJ1-2; no definite D call. CDR1 is SQVTM, CDR2 ANQGSEA, per germline. V lost 6 bases to trimming and J lost 0 bases, with 14 bases between them. There are 14 residues in the CDR3. Written as DNA, the CDR3 is TGCAGCGTCCTCCTAATCCCAGCTAACTATGGCTACACCTTC. The encoded protein is CSVLLIPANYGYTF. Complete variable domain (other parts from reference TRBV29-1 and TRBJ1-2): SAVISQKPSRDICQRGTSLTIQCQVDSQVTMMFWYRQQPGQSLTLIATANQGSEATYESGFVIDKFPISRPNLTFSTLTVSNMSPEDSSIYLCSVLLIPANYGYTFGSGTRLTVV.

This CDR3 is CASSETGESYGYTF. In nucleotides, the CDR3 is TGTGCCAGCAGTGAAACGGGGGAGAGCTATGGCTACACCTTC. V gene TRBV25-1 combines with J gene TRBJ1-2, with D tentatively TRBD1 (5 bases). Between the trimmed V and J ends, which lost 2 bases and 4 bases, there was a span of 11 bases. In germline, CDR1 is MGHDK, CDR2 SYGVNS. This CDR3 spans 14 amino acids.

V gene TRBV29-1 combines with J gene TRBJ1-1; TRBD1 might be the D (5 bases). The ends were cut back, 5 bases at V and 0 bases at J, with 7 bases in the middle. This CDR3 has 12 amino acids. The germline V gene has CDR1 SQVTM and CDR2 ANQGSEA. Written as DNA, the CDR3 is TGCAGCGTTTCAGGGATGAACACTGAAGCTTTCTTT. Its protein is CSVSGMNTEAFF.

By share of the sample, this clone is medium-sized. This chain joins TRBV6-6 and TRBJ1-1, with TRBD1 identical over 7 bases. Germline trimming cut 5 bases from V and 5 bases from J; bases unmatched to any gene: 11. The CDR3 consists of 15 residues. Per germline, CDR1 MNHNY and CDR2 SVGAGI (reference sequence). CDR3 nucleotide sequence: TGTGCCAGCAGTCCCGCGTACGACAGGGTGACTGAAGCTTTCTTT. It specifies CASSPAYDRVTEAFF.

The CDR3 region is CASSQRTSGADTQYF. The CDR3 region has the DNA TGTGCCAGCAGCCAAAGGACTAGCGGGGCAGATACGCAGTATTTT. The rearrangement joins TRBV14 to TRBJ2-3, with TRBD2 matching 12 bases. V was clipped by 2 bases and J by 4 bases; unmatched bases: 1. Germline CDR1 is SGHDN and CDR2 is FVKESK. The CDR3 length is 15 residues.

The V gene is TRBV18, the J gene TRBJ2-7; 7 bases are a match to TRBD1. CDR3 size: 14 residues. From germline, CDR1 is KGHSH and CDR2 LQKENI. V trimming: 5 bases; J trimming: 0 bases; junction bases outside the gene matches: 4. As DNA, the CDR3 is TGTGCCAGCTCATCCCGGGACAGCTCCTACGAGCAGTACTTC. It encodes CASSSRDSSYEQYF.

This chain connects TRBV5-1 to TRBJ1-2; D remains unclear. CDR1 is SGHRS and CDR2 is YFSETQ in the germline V gene. The CDR3 is 12 amino acids. Between the trimmed V and J ends, which lost 0 bases and 6 bases, there was a span of 6 bases. CDR3 in DNA: TGCGCCAGCAGCTTGGATCCGGATGGCTACACCTTC. Translation gives CASSLDPDGYTF.

This chain links TRBV2 with TRBJ1-1; D gene uncertain. This CDR3 region has 14 residues. The V end was cut by 7 bases, the J end by 0 bases, with 12 bases between. Germline V gives CDR1 SNHLY, CDR2 FYNNEI. The chain's CDR3 is CASTAGILNTEAFF. CDR3 coding DNA: TGTGCCAGCACCGCCGGTATCCTGAACACTGAAGCTTTCTTT.

V and J are TRBV29-1 and TRBJ2-6, with D possibly being TRBD1 (5 bases). Per germline, CDR1 SQVTM and CDR2 ANQGSEA. This CDR3 has 17 residues. V was trimmed by 0 bases and J by 0 bases, leaving 12 bases between them. The CDR3 DNA reads TGCAGCGTTGAAGACAGCCGAAGGGGCTCTGGGGCCAACGTCCTGACTTTC. Translation gives CSVEDSRRGSGANVLTF.

The J gene is TRBJ1-2, the V gene TRBV28; no clear D gene. The germline gives CDR1 MDHEN, CDR2 SYDVKM. The CDR3 sequence is 14 residues long. Trimming took off 5 bases at V and 2 bases at J, with 12 bases between the two ends. The CDR3 region has the DNA TGTGCCAGCAGTCCCAATACAGTGAACTATGGCTACACCTTC. Amino acids: CASSPNTVNYGYTF.

This chain connects TRBV6-5 to TRBJ1-1; D call uncertain. V lost 6 bases and J lost 0, with 11 bases in between. The V gene's germline CDR1 is MNHEY and CDR2 SVGAGI. This CDR3 region has 14 residues. The DNA of the CDR3 is TGTGCCAGCAGCCCTATGGGGATGAACACTGAAGCTTTCTTT. Translation: CASSPMGMNTEAFF.

This clone was seen a single time. This chain uses TRBV11-3 with TRBJ2-3; a weak D match, TRBD2 (6 bases). Trimming removed 5 bases from V and 6 bases from J, with 21 bases in between. There are 16 residues in the CDR3. Germline V gene sequence: CDR1 SGHNT, CDR2 YENEEA. CDR3 DNA: TGTGCCAGCAGCAACCGGGAGTCTGTCAGAGGTGATACGCAGTATTTT. Translating gives CASSNRESVRGDTQYF.

This sequence joins TRBV18 and TRBJ2-5, with TRBD2 matching over 12 bases. The CDR3 totals 17 residues. Per the germline V gene, CDR1 is KGHSH and CDR2 is LQKENI. After removal of 3 bases from V and 2 bases from J, the junction contained 7 bases not matched to a gene. The DNA of the CDR3 is TGTGCCAGCTCACCCTTACTAGCGGGGGGAAAACAAGAGACCCAGTACTTC. It encodes CASSPLLAGGKQETQYF.

The chain is built from TRBV7-6 and TRBJ2-4; 7 bases are a match to TRBD2. This CDR3 comprises 14 residues. The ends lost 3 bases at V and 9 bases at J; junction bases unmatched: 8. From germline, CDR1 is SGHVS and CDR2 FNYEAQ. This CDR3 reads CASSFARGDGIQYF. DNA for the CDR3: TGTGCCAGCAGCTTTGCTCGGGGGGATGGCATTCAGTACTTC.

The chain recombines TRBV6-6 with TRBJ2-2; perhaps D is TRBD1 or TRBD2 (6 bases each). The V gene lost 8 bases and the J gene lost 4 bases, with 14 bases spanning the gap. Looked up from germline, CDR1 is MNHNY and CDR2 is SVGAGI (reference sequence). This CDR3 comprises 14 residues. CDR3 in DNA: TGTGCCAGCCGAGGGGGACTGTTCACCGGGGAGCTGTTTTTT. It codes for CASRGGLFTGELFF.

This chain connects TRBV6-1 to TRBJ1-6; a possible D gene is TRBD1 (5 bases). Trimming cost V 10 bases and J 1 base, with 14 bases left between them. Germline V gene sequence: CDR1 MNHNS, CDR2 SASEGT. The CDR3 has 15 amino acids. The CDR3: CATGTERSYNSPLHF. The CDR3 region has the DNA TGTGCCACCGGGACTGAGAGGTCCTATAATTCACCCCTCCACTTT.

This clone was seen more than once but under ten times. V gene TRBV28 combines with J gene TRBJ1-2; D is uncertain. V was pared by 6 bases and J by 4 bases, with 12 bases between. Germline V lookup: CDR1 MDHEN, CDR2 SYDVKM. This CDR3 is 13 amino acids long. The CDR3 sequence: CASRGQQIYGYTF. CDR3 bases: TGTGCCAGCAGGGGCCAGCAGATCTATGGCTACACCTTC.

This clone occurred once. The V and J genes are TRBV19 and TRBJ2-4; D remains ambiguous. This CDR3 contains 14 residues. The germline V and J ends were trimmed by 7 bases and 5 bases, with 15 bases remaining between them. Germline V gene lookup returns CDR1 LNHDA and CDR2 SQIVND (reference sequence). CDR3 sequence: CASNEGSGQNIQYF. For the CDR3, the DNA is TGTGCCAGTAATGAAGGGTCAGGACAAAACATTCAGTACTTC.

In its sample, this clone was seen once. The chain uses TRBV6-1 and TRBJ1-1; D not resolved. V was shortened by 1 base and J by 4 bases, with 7 bases between the two germline ends. Germline V gives CDR1 MNHNS, CDR2 SASEGT. The CDR3 covers 13 residues. CDR3 sequence: CASSEEEGTEAFF. For the CDR3, the DNA is TGTGCCAGCAGTGAAGAGGAGGGCACTGAAGCTTTCTTT.

The V and J genes are TRBV30 and TRBJ2-7, with D perhaps being TRBD1 or TRBD2 (6 bases each). V lost 5 bases, J lost 2 bases, and 10 bases lay in between. Germline V lookup: CDR1 GTSNPN, CDR2 SVGIG (reference sequence). CDR3 size: 12 residues. CDR3 region: CAWGGGTYEQYF. The CDR3 nucleotides are TGTGCCTGGGGAGGGGGGACCTACGAGCAGTACTTC.

V is TRBV4-1 and J is TRBJ2-5, with 7 nucleotides matching TRBD2. CDR3 length: 15 amino acids. V gave up 1 base and J gave up 7 bases; unmatched junction bases: 9. CDR1 is MGHRA, CDR2 YSYEKL, per germline. CDR3 coding DNA: TGCGCCAGCAGCCAAGGGGGGAGGGGCCTCGGGACCCAGTACTTC. It codes for CASSQGGRGLGTQYF.

The table lists this clone with a count of one. V gene TRBV28 combines with J gene TRBJ1-1, with D possibly being TRBD1 (5 bases). V gave up 2 bases and J gave up 4 bases, with 11 bases separating them. The CDR3 runs to 14 residues. The V gene's germline CDR1 is MDHEN and CDR2 SYDVKM. DNA of the CDR3: TGTGCCAGCAGTTTACCCCCAGGGACCACTGAAGCTTTCTTT. Translating gives CASSLPPGTTEAFF.

The V gene is TRBV6-6, the J gene TRBJ1-1, with a possible D match to TRBD1 (5 bases). V lost 4 bases and J lost 5, with 14 bases in between. Germline lookup yields CDR1 MNHNY and CDR2 SVGAGI (reference sequence). CDR3 size: 14 residues. The CDR3 DNA reads as TGTGCCAGCAGTTTAAGGGAGTGGGGGACTGAAGCTTTCTTT. Its protein is CASSLREWGTEAFF.

The chain is built from TRBV7-2 and TRBJ2-1, with D unclear. This CDR3 has 15 amino acids. Trimming stripped 5 bases from V and 0 bases from J, with 11 bases between. Germline CDR1 reads SGHTA; CDR2 reads FQGNSA. The DNA for the CDR3 is TGTGCCAGCAGCCCACATCGCAGCTCCTACAATGAGCAGTTCTTC. Translation gives CASSPHRSSYNEQFF.

This clone came up once. V gene TRBV10-1 combines with J gene TRBJ2-5, with 9 bases identical to TRBD1. The CDR3 contains 14 residues. The junction had 5 bases not matched to a gene; V was cut back by 4 bases and J by 5 bases. Germline lookup yields CDR1 WNHNN and CDR2 SYGVQD (reference sequence). The CDR3 protein is CASSGGTGLETQYF. The CDR3 DNA sequence: TGCGCCAGCAGTGGTGGGACAGGGTTGGAGACCCAGTACTTC.

This rearrangement joins TRBV19 to TRBJ2-7, with 8 bases matching TRBD2. The V segment lost 5 bases and the J segment 0 bases; nucleotides outside the gene matches: 3. CDR1 is LNHDA and CDR2 is SQIVND in the germline V gene (reference sequence). The CDR3 totals 14 residues. CDR3 protein: CASSEAGASYEQYF. In DNA, the CDR3 is TGTGCCAGTAGTGAAGCGGGGGCCTCCTACGAGCAGTACTTC.

The chain uses TRBV6-1 and TRBJ2-2; D is unresolved. Per the germline V gene, CDR1 is MNHNS and CDR2 is SASEGT. V dropped 10 bases and J dropped 1 base, with 13 bases sitting between them. This CDR3 comprises 14 residues. CDR3 sequence: CANAKSGNTGELFF. In DNA, the CDR3 is TGTGCCAACGCGAAATCCGGGAACACCGGGGAGCTGTTTTTT.